What follows are 9 T cell receptor beta chains derived from one specimen sequenced in a study of T cell repertoires in cytomegalovirus infection. Via MiXCR, TCRdb re-called the reads, giving one row per CDR3 protein. The table lists about 890,000 distinct CDR3 sequences, approximately 33% of them singletons. These receptors have no identified antigens. Material: cultured CD8+ T cells from PBMCs, obtained from culture after CMV antigen stimulation. Receptor source: a human donor in good health (CMV status not recorded). Some clones in this sample may be carry-over from other donors' samples.

This clonotype was detected ten times or more. The chain has TRBV28 and TRBJ2-7, with 9 bases lining up with TRBD1. CDR1 MDHEN and CDR2 SYDVKM come from the germline V gene. With 4 bases clipped from V and 4 bases from J, the junction kept 14 bases outside the gene matches. There are 17 residues in the CDR3. The CDR3 spells CASSSRKLDRGPYEQYV. CDR3 nucleotide sequence: TGTGCCAGCAGTTCGAGAAAGTTGGACAGGGGCCCTTACGAGCAGTACGTC.

The chain carries TRBV6-5 and TRBJ1-4; D is unclear. Trimming left V 6 bases short and J 8 bases short, with 7 bases between. Germline CDR1 reads MNHEY; CDR2 reads SVGAGI. The CDR3 is made up of 11 amino acids. In nucleotides, the CDR3 is TGTGCCAGCAGAGGGAGCGAAAAACTGTTTTTT. Translated, it gives CASRGSEKLFF.

The chain is built from TRBV27 and TRBJ2-7; TRBD2 aligns across 9 bases. The CDR3 length is 14 residues. V trimming: 10 bases; J trimming: 1 base; junction bases outside the gene matches: 8. Germline CDR1 reads MNHEY; CDR2 reads SMNVEV (reference sequence). This chain's CDR3 is CATAPGLASYEQYV. CDR3 DNA sequence: TGTGCCACCGCCCCGGGACTAGCTTCCTACGAGCAGTACGTC.

The V and J genes are TRBV2 and TRBJ2-1, with D maybe TRBD2 (5 bases). The V and J ends lost 6 bases and 4 bases respectively, with 10 bases between them. There are 13 residues in the CDR3. CDR1 is SNHLY and CDR2 is FYNNEI in the germline V gene. The CDR3 DNA is TGTGCCAGCAGGGACTTAGCGTACAATGAGCAGTTCTTC. Its protein product is CASRDLAYNEQFF.

The chain has TRBV11-2 and TRBJ2-5; TRBD1 or TRBD2 may be the D gene (6 bases each). This CDR3 spans 14 amino acids. Germline V CDR1 and CDR2: SGHAT, FQNNGV. V was trimmed by 4 bases and J by 9 bases, leaving 18 bases between them. CDR3 protein: CASSSKGGWEAQYF. The CDR3 DNA is TGTGCCAGCAGCTCCAAGGGGGGCTGGGAGGCCCAGTACTTC.

This clonotype was seen a handful of times. The chain is built from TRBV10-3 and TRBJ2-7; 12 positions match TRBD2. This CDR3 spans 14 amino acids. Trimming removed 8 bases from V and 5 bases from J; junction bases left unmatched: 7. Germline V gives CDR1 ENHRY, CDR2 SYGVKD. CDR3 sequence (DNA): TGTGCCATCTCTAGCGGGGGGGGGATGAACGAGCAGTACGTC. As protein: CAISSGGGMNEQYV.

This chain links TRBV27 with TRBJ2-1, with D possibly being TRBD2 (7 bases). Trimming took off 0 bases at V and 4 bases at J, with 16 bases between the two ends. Germline loops: CDR1 MNHEY, CDR2 SMNVEV (reference sequence). CDR3 length: 17 residues. CDR3 region: CASSLSGGGAKYNEQFF. The CDR3 bases are TGTGCCAGCAGTTTATCTGGGGGGGGGGCTAAATACAATGAGCAGTTCTTC.

This clonotype was recorded at least ten times. The chain links TRBV27 to TRBJ1-2; D is undetermined. CDR3 length equals 13 residues. Germline V gene lookup returns CDR1 MNHEY and CDR2 SMNVEV (reference sequence). The V end was cut by 7 bases, the J end by 4 bases, with 13 bases between. The DNA for the CDR3 is TGTGCCAGCAAACGGGGTGAGGGCTATGGCTACACCTTC. Translating it yields CASKRGEGYGYTF.

This clonotype showed up just a few times. The chain joins TRBV7-6 to TRBJ2-2, with 8 bases fitting TRBD2. Germline V gene data show CDR1 as SGHVS and CDR2 as FNYEAQ. Germline trimming cut 1 base from V and 0 bases from J; bases unmatched to any gene: 10. This CDR3 is 19 amino acids long. CDR3 sequence (DNA): TGTGCCAGCAGCTTAGAGCAGCGGGGGAATATTACGAACACCGGGGAGCTGTTTTTT. Translation: CASSLEQRGNITNTGELFF.